These 24 T cell receptor beta chains were all obtained from the same sample, sequenced in a study of blood T cell repertoires in COVID-19. TCRdb's table, derived via immunoSEQ multiplex PCR, lists solely in-frame clones and lacks some. The sample lists 260,000 or so clones; roughly 87% were seen once. Sequenced sample: peripheral blood. Receptor source: a man younger than 35 with active or convalescent COVID-19.

This clone was observed a few times. This chain uses TRBV9 with TRBJ1-5; TRBD1 matches at 9 bases. CDR1 is SGDLS, CDR2 YYNGEE, per germline. With V trimmed by 9 bases and J by 0 bases, 13 bases remained unmatched. This CDR3 is 17 amino acids long. CDR3 loop: CATHRGTGTHSNQPQHF. The DNA of the CDR3 is TGTGCCACCCACAGGGGGACAGGGACCCATAGCAATCAGCCCCAGCATTTT.

The chain joins TRBV7-2 to TRBJ1-6; D remains unclear. The CDR3 totals 13 residues. Germline V CDR1 and CDR2: SGHTA, FQGNSA. Trimming cost V 1 base and J 9 bases, with 7 bases left between them. This chain's CDR3 is CASSLGAGSPLHF. The CDR3, as DNA: TGTGCCAGCAGCTTAGGTGCAGGTTCACCCCTCCACTTT.

The chain carries TRBV9 and TRBJ2-3, with 10 bases lining up with TRBD2. Trimming cost V 3 bases and J 6 bases; bases outside gene matches: 13. The CDR3 sequence is 17 residues long. Germline CDR1 and CDR2: SGDLS and YYNGEE. CDR3 protein: CASSGLSSGGRADTQYF. The DNA of the CDR3 is TGTGCCAGCAGCGGCCTTAGTAGCGGGGGGCGTGCGGATACGCAGTATTTT.

The chain joins TRBV4-3 to TRBJ1-5, with D perhaps TRBD1 (6 bases). There are 16 residues in the CDR3. CDR1 and CDR2 from the germline V gene are LGHNA and YSLEER. Trimming removed 1 base at V and 6 bases at J, with 16 bases between. The DNA for the CDR3 is TGCGCCAGCAGCCAAGCTAGGACAGACCGATTTCAGCCCCAGCATTTT. Its protein is CASSQARTDRFQPQHF.

The chain employs TRBV18 and TRBJ1-2, with a possible D match to TRBD1 (5 bases). The V gene's germline CDR1 is KGHSH and CDR2 LQKENI. The CDR3 sequence is 13 residues long. V gave up 5 bases and J gave up 1 base, with 8 bases separating them. This chain's CDR3 is CASSDQGNYGYTF. The DNA of the CDR3 is TGTGCCAGCTCAGACCAGGGTAACTATGGCTACACCTTC.

The chain combines TRBV5-6 with TRBJ1-5; possible D gene TRBD1, 5 bases. Per the germline V gene, CDR1 is SGHDT and CDR2 is YYEEEE. The V and J ends lost 3 bases and 6 bases respectively, with 10 bases between them. This CDR3 region has 13 residues. The CDR3 reads CASSSGGAQPQHF. The CDR3 DNA sequence: TGTGCCAGCAGCTCGGGGGGAGCTCAGCCCCAGCATTTT.

J is TRBJ1-4 and V is TRBV6-5; D may be TRBD1 (5 bases). V shed 2 bases and J shed 3 bases, with 7 bases lying between them. This CDR3 has 14 residues. From germline, CDR1 is MNHEY and CDR2 SVGAGI. The CDR3 spells CASSYGGSNEKLFF. CDR3 coding DNA: TGTGCCAGCAGTTACGGGGGGTCTAATGAAAAACTGTTTTTT.

This chain links TRBV23-1 with TRBJ1-5; maybe TRBD1 (5 bases). TRBV23-1 is placed among ORFs of uncertain function. V was pared by 7 bases and J by 9 bases, with 25 bases between. This CDR3 is 16 amino acids long. CDR3 residues: CASTHTTPGWIGPQHF. The CDR3 bases are TGCGCCAGCACCCACACTACCCCAGGGTGGATTGGGCCCCAGCATTTT.

This chain uses TRBV5-6 with TRBJ1-2; TRBD1 is a possible D gene (6 bases). V gave up 0 bases and J gave up 8 bases, with 17 bases separating them. This CDR3 is built from 15 residues. Germline loops: CDR1 SGHDT, CDR2 YYEEEE. CDR3 coding DNA: TGTGCCAGCAGCTTGGTGGGCTTCCAGGGGAAGGGCTACACCTTC. This sequence encodes CASSLVGFQGKGYTF. The complete variable domain, with remaining parts taken from reference TRBV5-6 and TRBJ1-2, reads DAGVTQSPTHLIKTRGQQVTLRCSPKSGHDTVSWYQQALGQGPQFIFQYYEEEERQRGNFPDRFSGHQFPNYSSELNVNALLLGDSALYLCASSLVGFQGKGYTFGSGTRLTVV.

J is TRBJ2-1 and V is TRBV25-1, with D unclear. Looked up from germline, CDR1 is MGHDK and CDR2 is SYGVNS. V dropped 2 bases and J dropped 8 bases, with 13 bases sitting between them. This CDR3 has 14 amino acids. The CDR3 loop is CASSEMSVIHEQFF. Here the CDR3 DNA reads TGTGCCAGCAGTGAAATGTCCGTAATCCATGAGCAGTTCTTC.

This chain links TRBV19 with TRBJ2-1, with 8 bases fitting TRBD1. V trimming: 10 bases; J trimming: 10 bases; junction bases outside the gene matches: 12. Germline assignment: CDR1 LNHDA and CDR2 SQIVND (reference sequence). CDR3 length: 13 residues. In nucleotides, the CDR3 is TGTGCCACGGACAGGGAAAATACACAAGAGCAGTTCTTC. Translated, it gives CATDRENTQEQFF. Combining the CDR3 with reference TRBV19 and TRBJ2-1 gives the whole variable domain DGGITQSPKYLFRKEGQNVTLSCEQNLNHDAMYWYRQDPGQGLRLIYYSQIVNDFQKGDIAEGYSVSREKKESFPLTVTSAQKNPTAFYLCATDRENTQEQFFGPGTRLTVL.

The chain uses TRBV5-3 and TRBJ1-6; D perhaps matches TRBD1 (6 bases). TRBV5-3 is identified as an open reading frame with a role that is uncertain. The CDR3 has 17 residues. The V end lost 0 bases, the J end lost 6 bases, and 16 bases lay between the germline ends. CDR3 loop: CARSLVDRINCNSPLHF. In DNA, the CDR3 is TGTGCCAGAAGCTTGGTGGACAGAATAAACTGTAATTCACCCCTCCACTTT.

V gene TRBV15 combines with J gene TRBJ2-1; D is undetermined. There are 12 residues in the CDR3. CDR1 and CDR2 (germline): LNHNV, YYDKDF (reference sequence). V lost 6 bases and J 3 bases, leaving 6 bases between the germline ends. Here the CDR3 DNA reads TGTGCCACCAGTCCAGGCTACAATGAGCAGTTCTTC. Translated, it gives CATSPGYNEQFF.

This chain connects TRBV6-6 to TRBJ1-4, with D hard to call. Germline assignment: CDR1 MNHNY and CDR2 SVGAGI (reference sequence). This CDR3 comprises 15 residues. The ends were cut back, 4 bases at V and 5 bases at J, with 14 bases in the middle. In nucleotides, the CDR3 is TGTGCCAGCAGTTCTCCCTCCAGTTTGAATGAAAAACTGTTTTTT. Translating gives CASSSPSSLNEKLFF.

The table lists this clone with a few counts. The V gene is TRBV4-1, the J gene TRBJ2-5; a weak D match, TRBD2 (5 bases). The germline V gene encodes CDR1 MGHRA and CDR2 YSYEKL. The CDR3 is made up of 17 amino acids. Between the trimmed V and J ends, which lost 0 bases and 1 base, there was a span of 15 bases. The CDR3 loop reads CASSQDDKPGFQETQYF. The CDR3 DNA reads TGCGCCAGCAGCCAAGATGACAAACCGGGGTTCCAAGAGACCCAGTACTTC.

The CDR3 is CASSIQGANYGYTF. CDR3 bases: TGTGCCAGCAGTATACAGGGGGCAAACTATGGCTACACCTTC. This chain connects TRBV6-5 to TRBJ1-2; the match to TRBD1 covers 9 bases. This CDR3 contains 14 residues. After removal of 5 bases from V and 2 bases from J, the junction contained 3 bases not matched to a gene. From germline, CDR1 is MNHEY and CDR2 SVGAGI.

The chain links TRBV12-5 to TRBJ1-1, with no clear D. Trimming took off 4 bases at V and 1 base at J, with 13 bases between the two ends. There are 15 residues in the CDR3. CDR1 LGHNT and CDR2 FRNRAP come from the germline V gene. In DNA, the CDR3 is TGTGCTAGTGGTTGGAGTACGTCGAAGAACACTGAAGCTTTCTTT. Translating it yields CASGWSTSKNTEAFF.

The chain is built from TRBV12-3 or TRBV12-4 and TRBJ2-2; no reliable D call. V shed 4 bases and J shed 5 bases, with 8 bases lying between them. The CDR3 runs to 13 residues. The CDR3 loop is CASSSPRTGELFF. CDR3 coding DNA: TGTGCCAGCAGTTCCCCCCGGACCGGGGAGCTGTTTTTT.

The chain uses TRBV2 and TRBJ1-5, with 9 bases fitting TRBD1. Germline trimming cut 7 bases from V and 3 bases from J; bases unmatched to any gene: 16. Germline loops: CDR1 SNHLY, CDR2 FYNNEI. CDR3 size: 18 residues. The CDR3 is CASNPGDRDRVHNQPQHF. CDR3 sequence (DNA): TGTGCCAGCAATCCCGGGGACCGGGACAGGGTTCACAATCAGCCCCAGCATTTT.

The V call is TRBV4-2, the J call TRBJ1-3, with TRBD1 matching 8 bases. Trimming removed 4 bases from V and 4 bases from J; junction bases left unmatched: 12. CDR1 and CDR2 (germline): LGHNA, YNFKEQ. This CDR3 region has 17 residues. The chain's CDR3 is CASSPQGGRVGGNTIYF. The CDR3, as DNA: TGTGCCAGCAGCCCACAGGGGGGCAGGGTGGGAGGAAACACCATATATTTT.

This clone was recorded only once. The chain has TRBV2 and TRBJ2-3, with D perhaps matching TRBD2 (6 bases). This CDR3 is built from 14 residues. CDR1 SNHLY and CDR2 FYNNEI come from the germline V gene. V was trimmed by 4 bases and J by 5 bases, leaving 13 bases between them. The CDR3 DNA follows: TGTGCCAGCAGTGTAGGGTGGAGGGTAGATACGCAGTATTTT. Translation gives CASSVGWRVDTQYF. The entire variable domain, with the rest obtained from reference TRBV2 and TRBJ2-3, is as follows: EPEVTQTPSHQVTQMGQEVILRCVPISNHLYFYWYRQILGQKVEFLVSFYNNEISEKSEIFDDQFSVERPDGSNFTLKIRSTKLEDSAMYFCASSVGWRVDTQYFGPGTRLTVL.

The rearrangement uses TRBV18 and TRBJ2-7, with TRBD2 matching 7 bases. Germline lookup yields CDR1 KGHSH and CDR2 LQKENI. This CDR3 has 13 residues. J gave up 5 bases and V 3 bases, and 4 bases lay outside the gene matches. The CDR3 nucleotides are TGTGCCAGCTCACCTGGGACTACGAACGAGCAGTACTTC. Translation: CASSPGTTNEQYF.

The V and J genes are TRBV14 and TRBJ1-4; D might be TRBD1 (5 bases). CDR3 length: 19 amino acids. V lost 3 bases and J lost 3, with 23 bases in between. Looked up from germline, CDR1 is SGHDN and CDR2 is FVKESK. CDR3 residues: CASSHDPGTPERANEKLFF. The CDR3 DNA follows: TGTGCCAGCAGCCATGATCCCGGGACTCCGGAGAGGGCTAATGAAAAACTGTTTTTT.

As DNA, the CDR3 is TGTGCCAGCACCCGCACTAGCGGAAACACAGATACGCAGTATTTT. This gives the protein CASTRTSGNTDTQYF. V gene TRBV6-6 combines with J gene TRBJ2-3, with 8 bases lining up with TRBD2. The trim removed 7 bases at V and 2 bases at J, leaving 8 bases unmatched. This CDR3 is 15 amino acids long. CDR1 and CDR2 (germline): MNHNY, SVGAGI (reference sequence).